This TCR beta chain was sequenced during a study of blood T cell repertoires in COVID-19. Across the study: The United States, Italy and Spain supplied acute and convalescent COVID-19 samples. Nucleic acid was either cDNA or gDNA, and it came from T cells, B-cell-depleted T cells, or PBMCs.

Notes on this clone: The same CDR3 also results from other DNA sequences found in this sample.

The authors' processing: Reference gene primers were amplified, and this amplification served to estimate nucleated cell counts. Produced via immunoSEQ multiplex PCR; TCRdb's table is partial and in-frame only. That table is the source of V, J and clone size, and D and trimming were worked out from the DNA. The data show under 500,000 clones, more than 85% seen once. Germline V gene data show CDR1 as SGHRS and CDR2 as YFSETQ. V shed 4 bases, J shed 1 base, and the junction held 3 bases outside the gene matches. This CDR3 spans 14 amino acids. The sample was peripheral blood. The chain is built from TRBV5-1 and TRBJ2-3, with TRBD2 matching 7 bases. The TCR was taken from a young woman with acute or convalescent COVID-19. The CDR3 loop reads CASSPSGGTDTQYF. In DNA form, the CDR3 reads TGCGCCAGCAGCCCGAGCGGGGGCACAGATACGCAGTATTTT.